This T cell receptor beta chain emerged from a study of cytomegalovirus exposure and HLA in healthy donors. The junction had 12 bases not matched to a gene; V was cut back by 1 base and J by 6 bases. Per the germline V gene, CDR1 is SGHTA and CDR2 is FQGTGA. The CDR3 has 17 residues. With 60 Vbeta and 13 Jbeta primers, the PCR was carried out. Here immunoSEQ multiplex PCR was the method, and the copy in TCRdb shows in-frame clones only, minus some. The data contain some 190,000 clones, 65% to 80% of them singletons. This chain links TRBV7-3 with TRBJ2-3; 8 bases are shared with TRBD2. The clonotype was recovered from a woman under 40 in good health and CMV-seropositive. The sample consisted of PBMCs. The CDR3 nucleotides are TGTGCCAGCAGCTTAATGGGGGGCGGGGGGCCCGGTGATACGCAGTATTTT. This sequence encodes CASSLMGGGGPGDTQYF.